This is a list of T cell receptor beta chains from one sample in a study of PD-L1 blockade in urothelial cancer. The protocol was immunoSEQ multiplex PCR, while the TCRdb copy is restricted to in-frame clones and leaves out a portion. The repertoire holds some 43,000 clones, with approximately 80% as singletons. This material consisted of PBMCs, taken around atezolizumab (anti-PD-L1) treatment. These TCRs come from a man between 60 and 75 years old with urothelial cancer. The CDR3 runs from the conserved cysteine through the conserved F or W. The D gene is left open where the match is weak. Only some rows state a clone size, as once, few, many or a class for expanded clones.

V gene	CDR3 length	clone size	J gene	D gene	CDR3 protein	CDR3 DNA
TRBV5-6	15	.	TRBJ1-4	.	CASRKEPGLDEKLFF	TGTGCCAGCAGGAAGGAGCCGGGTTTGGATGAAAAACTGTTTTTT
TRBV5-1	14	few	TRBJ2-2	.	CASSSGSTTGELFF	TGCGCCAGCAGCTCGGGGTCGACCACCGGGGAGCTGTTTTTT
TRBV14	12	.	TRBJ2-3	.	CASSHPTGTQYF	TGTGCCAGCAGCCACCCCACCGGTACGCAGTATTTT
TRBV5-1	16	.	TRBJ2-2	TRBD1	CASSLQGGGDTGELFF	TGCGCCAGCAGCCTACAGGGGGGAGGCGACACCGGGGAGCTGTTTTTT
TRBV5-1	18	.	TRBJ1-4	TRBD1	CASSLAPGQGATNEKLFF	TGCGCCAGCAGCTTGGCCCCGGGACAGGGAGCAACTAATGAAAAACTGTTTTTT
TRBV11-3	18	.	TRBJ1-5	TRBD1	CASSFTGGGPGLAWPQHF	TGTGCCAGCAGTTTCACAGGGGGCGGGCCCGGTCTGGCTTGGCCCCAGCATTTT
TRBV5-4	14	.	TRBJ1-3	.	CASILQASGNTIYF	TGTGCCAGCATCCTCCAGGCCTCTGGAAACACCATATATTTT
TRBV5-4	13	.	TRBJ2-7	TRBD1	CASSLTGGYEQYF	TGTGCCAGCAGCTTGACAGGGGGCTACGAGCAGTACTTC
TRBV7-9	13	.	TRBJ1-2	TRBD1	CASSPTGDYGYTF	TGTGCCAGCAGCCCGACAGGGGACTATGGCTACACCTTC
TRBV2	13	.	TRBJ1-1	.	CASSEAGRRGAFF	TGTGCCAGCAGTGAAGCGGGGCGGAGGGGAGCTTTCTTT
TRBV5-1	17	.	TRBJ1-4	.	CASSLGTDSRGYEKLFF	TGCGCCAGCAGCTTGGGCACAGATTCTAGGGGGTATGAAAAACTGTTTTTT
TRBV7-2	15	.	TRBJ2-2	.	CASSLASRGPGELFF	TGTGCCAGCAGCTTAGCGTCGCGGGGGCCTGGGGAGCTGTTTTTT